This T cell receptor beta chain derives from a study of T cells in Graves' hyperthyroidism and ophthalmopathy. Background on the study: Peripheral blood was taken when the disease was first diagnosed, before any treatment began.

Broader study findings: Blood also held most thyroid clonotypes expanded beyond 0.001.

The cohort's ophthalmopathy patients, a group with duration under 3 months, had a Clinical Activity Score of at least 3 and a NOSPECS grade of at least 4. Worth noting for this clonotype: Its specificity is unknown.

Using RNA transcripts as the source, TCR beta CDR3 regions were amplified. The study used the HTBI primer set for a first-round RT-PCR of the TCR CDR3. TCRdb processed the multiplex PCR reads anew with MiXCR; each CDR3 protein has one entry. The sample shows a few hundred thousand distinct CDR3 sequences, 15% to 20% of them seen only once. Sequenced material: blood. The sequence came from a woman in her thirties or forties with Graves' ophthalmopathy.

The CDR3 is CSVDSDYYNEQFF. CDR3 sequence (DNA): TGCAGCGTCGATAGTGACTACTACAATGAGCAGTTCTTC. The chain carries TRBV29-1 and TRBJ2-1; tentative D call: TRBD2 (5 bases). The CDR3 has 13 amino acids. Trimming removed 6 bases from V and 3 bases from J, with 12 bases in between. Germline assignment: CDR1 SQVTM and CDR2 ANQGSEA.